This entry lists 17 T cell receptor beta chains sequenced from one sample in a study of CD8+ T cells in alopecia areata. Reverse transcription of extracted RNA yielded cDNA, which provided the sequencing template. Only in-frame clones appear in the TCRdb table, and some are missing; sequencing was by immunoSEQ multiplex PCR. The table has around 100,000 clones, around 59% seen once. Sequences were obtained from CD4+ T cells sorted from blood. All receptors come from a human donor in good health.

The chain has TRBV30 and TRBJ2-2, with 8 bases identical to TRBD1. With 6 bases clipped from V and 0 bases from J, the junction kept 6 bases outside the gene matches. The length of the CDR3 is 15 residues. Looked up from germline, CDR1 is GTSNPN and CDR2 is SVGIG (reference sequence). The CDR3 loop reads CACGTGRSNTGELFF. The CDR3 region has the DNA TGTGCCTGCGGGACAGGCAGATCGAACACCGGGGAGCTGTTTTTT.

The rearrangement links TRBV27 to TRBJ1-1; no reliable D call. CDR1 is MNHEY and CDR2 is SMNVEV in the germline V gene (reference sequence). V was cut by 5 bases and J by 1 base, with 14 bases left in between. The CDR3 covers 15 residues. This CDR3 is CASSPRPPRNTEAFF. The CDR3 coding sequence is TGTGCCAGCAGTCCACGACCTCCAAGGAACACTGAAGCTTTCTTT.

The chain links TRBV20-1 to TRBJ2-1; tentatively, D is TRBD2 (5 bases). Per germline, CDR1 DFQATT and CDR2 SNEGSKA (reference sequence). The CDR3 has 11 residues. Trimming shortened V by 4 bases and J by 5 bases, and 6 bases separated the two germline ends. The CDR3 spells CSANGDNEQFF. The CDR3 nucleotides read TGCAGTGCTAACGGGGACAATGAGCAGTTCTTC.

V is TRBV7-2 and J is TRBJ1-5, with 8 bases lining up with TRBD1. The ends lost 5 bases at V and 2 bases at J; junction bases unmatched: 8. This CDR3 comprises 16 residues. In germline, CDR1 is SGHTA, CDR2 FQGNSA. Here the CDR3 DNA reads TGTGCCAGCAGCCCCGGGACAGGTGTGGGCAATCAGCCCCAGCATTTT. Translating it yields CASSPGTGVGNQPQHF.

This sequence joins TRBV2 and TRBJ2-7; 7 bases match TRBD2. CDR3 size: 14 residues. From germline, CDR1 is SNHLY and CDR2 FYNNEI. V trimming: 5 bases; J trimming: 7 bases; junction bases outside the gene matches: 11. The CDR3 DNA reads TGTGCCAGCAGTCGGGAGCGGGGAACGTGGGAGCAGTACTTC. It translates to CASSRERGTWEQYF.

The chain joins TRBV18 to TRBJ1-1; no clear D. Trimming removed 1 base at V and 4 bases at J, with 10 bases between. The CDR3 spans 14 residues. Germline V lookup: CDR1 KGHSH, CDR2 LQKENI. The CDR3 coding sequence is TGTGCCAGCTCACCACGCGGAGGGAGCACTGAAGCTTTCTTT. As protein: CASSPRGGSTEAFF.

Sample share makes this clone medium-sized. This rearrangement joins TRBV2 to TRBJ2-3; a weak D match, TRBD1 (6 bases). CDR1 and CDR2 (germline): SNHLY, FYNNEI. The CDR3 is made up of 13 amino acids. Trimming removed 6 bases from V and 4 bases from J, with 11 bases in between. As DNA, the CDR3 is TGTGCCAGCAGAGACACAGGGTCAGATACGCAGTATTTT. Amino acids: CASRDTGSDTQYF.

The rearrangement joins TRBV28 to TRBJ2-7, with a possible D match to TRBD2 (5 bases). This CDR3 comprises 14 residues. Germline V gene data show CDR1 as MDHEN and CDR2 as SYDVKM. V was shortened by 1 base and J by 9 bases, with 16 bases between the two germline ends. CDR3: CASSLFGLTLGQYF. CDR3 sequence (DNA): TGTGCCAGCAGTTTATTTGGACTGACCCTCGGGCAGTACTTC.

V is TRBV18 and J is TRBJ1-1; D not certain. The germline CDR1 and CDR2 sequences are KGHSH and LQKENI. The CDR3 runs to 14 residues. The germline V and J ends were trimmed by 0 bases and 11 bases, with 16 bases remaining between them. This CDR3 reads CASSPPVWRREAFF. CDR3 coding DNA: TGTGCCAGCTCACCACCGGTTTGGAGACGGGAGGCTTTCTTT.

Details on this clone: Distinct nucleotide sequences in the sample also encode this CDR3. The V gene is TRBV29-1, the J gene TRBJ1-2; D ambiguous. Germline V CDR1 and CDR2: SQVTM, ANQGSEA. The CDR3 extends over 11 amino acids. V dropped 7 bases and J dropped 2 bases, with 8 bases sitting between them. Here the CDR3 DNA reads TGCAGCGGGGGTACAAACTATGGCTACACCTTC. This codes for CSGGTNYGYTF.

This clone appeared a few times. The chain couples TRBV4-1 to TRBJ2-5; 11 bases line up with TRBD2. The trim removed 0 bases at V and 1 base at J, leaving 4 bases unmatched. Looked up from germline, CDR1 is MGHRA and CDR2 is YSYEKL. The CDR3 spans 17 residues. The CDR3 reads CASSQDSGTSGQETQYF. The CDR3 DNA is TGCGCCAGCAGCCAAGACTCCGGGACTAGCGGCCAAGAGACCCAGTACTTC.

The chain links TRBV29-1 to TRBJ1-1, with D possibly TRBD1 on 5 matching bases. The CDR3 extends over 12 amino acids. Germline V CDR1 and CDR2: SQVTM, ANQGSEA. V was shortened by 5 bases and J by 1 base, with 8 bases between the two germline ends. The CDR3 reads CSVKGSNTEAFF. The CDR3 nucleotides read TGCAGCGTTAAGGGGTCGAACACTGAAGCTTTCTTT. The complete variable domain, with remaining parts taken from reference TRBV29-1 and TRBJ1-1, reads SAVISQKPSRDICQRGTSLTIQCQVDSQVTMMFWYRQQPGQSLTLIATANQGSEATYESGFVIDKFPISRPNLTFSTLTVSNMSPEDSSIYLCSVKGSNTEAFFGQGTRLTVV.

The chain combines TRBV2 with TRBJ2-1; D is possibly TRBD2 (5 bases). The CDR3 has 16 amino acids. The V gene's germline CDR1 is SNHLY and CDR2 FYNNEI. V lost 5 bases and J 6 bases, leaving 20 bases between the germline ends. The CDR3 loop reads CASSNKRKVAGNEQFF. CDR3 bases: TGTGCCAGCAGTAATAAGCGGAAAGTGGCGGGCAATGAGCAGTTCTTC.

The rearrangement joins TRBV27 to TRBJ1-6; perhaps TRBD1 as D (6 bases). Trimming removed 2 bases at V and 6 bases at J, with 11 bases between. The germline gives CDR1 MNHEY, CDR2 SMNVEV (reference sequence). The CDR3 contains 15 residues. CDR3 sequence: CASSLLQGINSPLHF. The CDR3 DNA follows: TGTGCCAGCAGTTTACTACAGGGAATTAATTCACCCCTCCACTTT.

V usage is TRBV18 and J usage is TRBJ2-6; no clear D. The germline gives CDR1 KGHSH, CDR2 LQKENI. CDR3 size: 16 residues. The V end lost 1 base, the J end lost 0 bases, and 7 bases lay between the germline ends. The DNA of the CDR3 is TGTGCCAGCTCACCACAGTCGGTCTCTGGGGCCAACGTCCTGACTTTC. Translating it yields CASSPQSVSGANVLTF.

This clone is medium-sized in the sample. The CDR3 loop is CASSLGGGPSEQYF. CDR3 bases: TGTGCCAGCAGCTTAGGCGGGGGGCCCTCCGAGCAGTACTTC. V usage is TRBV7-2 and J usage is TRBJ2-7, with 8 bases identical to TRBD2. Germline CDR1 reads SGHTA; CDR2 reads FQGNSA. The CDR3 is made up of 14 amino acids. J gave up 6 bases and V 1 base, and 5 bases lay outside the gene matches.

J is TRBJ2-2 and V is TRBV5-1, with TRBD2 matching 8 bases. Germline-derived CDR1 and CDR2 are SGHRS and YFSETQ. The ends lost 3 bases at V and 3 bases at J; junction bases unmatched: 4. This CDR3 spans 15 amino acids. CDR3 sequence (DNA): TGCGCCAGCAGCTGGAGCGGGGGAGACACCGGGGAGCTGTTTTTT. It encodes CASSWSGGDTGELFF.